A single TCR beta chain is shown here with its context. Its antigen is undetermined. The sample belongs to a study of cytomegalovirus exposure and HLA in healthy donors. Study details: About 80 million unique TCRs from HLA-typed donors were held in an early data release.

It was with 60 Vbeta and 13 Jbeta primers that the PCR ran. Here immunoSEQ multiplex PCR was the method, and the copy in TCRdb shows in-frame clones only, minus some. The profile covers fewer than 200,000 clones, with roughly 80% appearing a single time and about 4.5% taken by the ten largest. CDR1 and CDR2 from the germline V gene are SGHNT and YYREEE (reference sequence). The CDR3 is 13 residues long. V dropped 0 bases and J dropped 7 bases, with 10 bases sitting between them. Regarding the study as a whole: Under in vitro conditions, a few CMV-associated chains were confirmed as specific for CMV antigens.

The receptor was derived from a man aged 40-50 years in good health and CMV-seronegative. The rearrangement uses TRBV5-4 and TRBJ1-2; D is possibly TRBD1 (5 bases). Sequencing input: PBMCs. The DNA of the CDR3 is TGTGCCAGCAGCTTGGAGGGGAAATTTGGCTACACCTTC. Encoded protein: CASSLEGKFGYTF.